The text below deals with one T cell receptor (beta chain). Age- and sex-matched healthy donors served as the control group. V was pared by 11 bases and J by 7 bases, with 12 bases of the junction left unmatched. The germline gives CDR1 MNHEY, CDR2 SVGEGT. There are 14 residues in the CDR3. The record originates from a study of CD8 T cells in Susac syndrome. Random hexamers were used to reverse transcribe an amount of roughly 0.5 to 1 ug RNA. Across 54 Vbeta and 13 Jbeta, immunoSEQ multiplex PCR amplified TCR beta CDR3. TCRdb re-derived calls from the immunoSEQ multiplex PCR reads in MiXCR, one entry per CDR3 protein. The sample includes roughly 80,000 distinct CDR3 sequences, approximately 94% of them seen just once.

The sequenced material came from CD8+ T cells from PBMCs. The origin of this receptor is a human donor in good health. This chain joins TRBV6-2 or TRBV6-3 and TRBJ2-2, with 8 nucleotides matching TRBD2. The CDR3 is CAGSNGGAYGELFF. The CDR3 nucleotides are TGTGCCGGGTCGAACGGGGGGGCCTACGGGGAGCTGTTTTTT.